The rows below give T cell receptor beta chains drawn from one sample of a study of neurological immune-mediated disorders. TCRdb recomputed calls from the 5' RACE reads with MiXCR, one row per CDR3 protein. The table lists tens of thousands of distinct CDR3 sequences, roughly an eighth of them singletons. The sequencing sample was made of PBMCs. The receptors here all came from a female donor with HTLV-1-associated myelopathy (HAM/TSP). Both conserved end residues are trimmed from each CDR3.

V	J	CDR3
TRBV5-1	TRBJ2-7	ASSWTSGGYEQY
TRBV7-9	TRBJ1-3	ASSLGDRIYGTIY
TRBV12-3/TRBV12-4	TRBJ2-3	ASSSGGAGGGTDTQY
TRBV5-1	TRBJ1-3	ASSLDGSSGNTIY
TRBV29-1	TRBJ2-2	SVAGGTVKGWDTGELF
TRBV12-3/TRBV12-4	TRBJ1-1	ASSLAGEGFDTEAF
TRBV3-1	TRBJ1-2	ASSQDTAYGYT
TRBV29-1	TRBJ1-3	SVDRQPGN
TRBV12-3/TRBV12-4	TRBJ2-3	ASSLFGTSTDTQY
TRBV15	TRBJ1-3	ATSRDLNSGNTIY
TRBV5-1	TRBJ2-1	ASSLAFGRTNSYNEQF
TRBV5-1	TRBJ2-1	ASSPGLAVHNEQF
TRBV20-1	TRBJ2-1	SAAGGGTRLYEQF
TRBV5-1	TRBJ2-2	ASTITEAGELF
TRBV7-8	TRBJ2-7	ASSVRGQGSLGEQY
TRBV9	TRBJ2-6	ASSVALDGANVLT
TRBV2	TRBJ2-1	ASSEYEQF
TRBV15	TRBJ2-7	ATSRDRVRPYEQY
TRBV7-9	TRBJ2-5	ASSSLAGGPHQETQY
TRBV7-2	TRBJ2-5	ASSFQRGQETQY
TRBV5-1	TRBJ1-2	ASSPDRKYDYT
TRBV7-9	TRBJ2-1	ASSLRSAIYEQF
TRBV20-1	TRBJ1-5	SASQGHYNQPQH
TRBV12-3/TRBV12-4	TRBJ1-5	ASMRVGFNQPQH
TRBV6-1	TRBJ1-5	ASNPGQSNQPQH
TRBV5-1	TRBJ2-3	ASSTSGAETDTQY
TRBV5-1	TRBJ2-5	ASSLEGGSVIETQY